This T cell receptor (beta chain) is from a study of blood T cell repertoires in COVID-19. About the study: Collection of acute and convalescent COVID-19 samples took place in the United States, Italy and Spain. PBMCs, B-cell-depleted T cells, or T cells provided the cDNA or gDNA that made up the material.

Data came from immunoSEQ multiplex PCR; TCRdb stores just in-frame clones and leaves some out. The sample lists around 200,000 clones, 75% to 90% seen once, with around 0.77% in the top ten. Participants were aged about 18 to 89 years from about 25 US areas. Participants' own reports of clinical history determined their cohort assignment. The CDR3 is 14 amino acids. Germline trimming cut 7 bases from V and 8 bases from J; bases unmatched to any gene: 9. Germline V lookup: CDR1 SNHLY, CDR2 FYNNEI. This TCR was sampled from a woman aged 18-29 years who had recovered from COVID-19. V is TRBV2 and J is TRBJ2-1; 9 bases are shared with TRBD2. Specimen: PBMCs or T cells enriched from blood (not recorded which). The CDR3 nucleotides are TGTGCCAGCATCAGGACTAGCGCGCTCGATGAGCAGTTCTTC. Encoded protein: CASIRTSALDEQFF. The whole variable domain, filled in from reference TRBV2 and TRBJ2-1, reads EPEVTQTPSHQVTQMGQEVILRCVPISNHLYFYWYRQILGQKVEFLVSFYNNEISEKSEIFDDQFSVERPDGSNFTLKIRSTKLEDSAMYFCASIRTSALDEQFFGPGTRLTVL.